Below are 23 T cell receptor beta chains sequenced from a single sample in a study of blood T cells in healthy people across ages. For the second PCR, which ran for roughly 6 to 11 cycles, a sample-barcoded 5' primer and a J-beta primer mix were used. From the 5' RACE reads, TCRdb called clonotypes with MiXCR, one entry per CDR3 protein. The sample yields 700,000 or so distinct CDR3 sequences, 20% to 25% seen once. Sequencing was performed on blood. These receptors all come from a man aged 65 to 85 in good health.

The rearrangement links TRBV20-1 to TRBJ1-1; 9 nucleotides match TRBD1. The germline V gene encodes CDR1 DFQATT and CDR2 SNEGSKA (reference sequence). With 5 bases clipped from V and 6 bases from J, the junction kept 7 bases outside the gene matches. The CDR3 consists of 13 residues. This chain's CDR3 is CSALDRGWAEAFF. The CDR3 DNA follows: TGCAGTGCTTTGGACAGGGGCTGGGCTGAAGCTTTCTTT.

The V call is TRBV5-1, the J call TRBJ2-1; TRBD1 might be the D (5 bases). The CDR3 is 16 residues long. Trimming pared 2 bases from V and 1 base from J, leaving 13 bases between. The V gene's germline CDR1 is SGHRS and CDR2 YFSETQ. CDR3 in amino acids: CASSFPRERSYNEQFF. The DNA for the CDR3 is TGCGCCAGCAGCTTCCCCAGGGAAAGGTCCTACAATGAGCAGTTCTTC.

A few counts support this clonotype. Relative to the germline gene, one junction end is altered; a read error may explain this. The CDR3 loop reads CTSSQDNFKETQYF. As DNA, the CDR3 is TGCACCAGCAGCCAAGATAATTTTAAAGAGACCCAGTACTTC. This chain connects TRBV4-1 to TRBJ2-5; D unresolved. The CDR3 length is 14 residues. CDR1 and CDR2 from the germline V gene are MGHRA and YSYEKL.

This clonotype appeared a few times. The CDR3 loop is CAISTLLAGGYNEQFF. The CDR3 region has the DNA TGTGCCATCAGTACCCTCCTAGCGGGAGGGTACAATGAGCAGTTCTTC. This rearrangement joins TRBV10-3 to TRBJ2-5, with 12 bases identical to TRBD2. With the DNA end fitting TRBJ2-1 better, the J assignment may be wrong. The CDR3 runs to 16 residues. Germline V gene data show CDR1 as ENHRY and CDR2 as SYGVKD.

The chain employs TRBV29-1 and TRBJ1-2; possibly TRBD1 for D (5 bases). Trimming removed 4 bases at V and 4 bases at J, with 13 bases between. Per germline, CDR1 SQVTM and CDR2 ANQGSEA. The CDR3 runs to 13 residues. This CDR3 reads CSVALTGAYGYTF. For the CDR3, the DNA is TGCAGCGTTGCCCTGACCGGGGCCTATGGCTACACCTTC. Using reference TRBV29-1 and TRBJ1-2 for the parts outside the CDR3, the full variable domain is SAVISQKPSRDICQRGTSLTIQCQVDSQVTMMFWYRQQPGQSLTLIATANQGSEATYESGFVIDKFPISRPNLTFSTLTVSNMSPEDSSIYLCSVALTGAYGYTFGSGTRLTVV.

The J gene is TRBJ1-2, the V gene TRBV25-1; no clear D. With 4 bases removed from V and 2 bases from J, the gap between germline ends came to 8 bases. The CDR3 sequence is 13 residues long. CDR1 MGHDK and CDR2 SYGVNS come from the germline V gene. The CDR3: CASSVTSNYGYTF. DNA of the CDR3: TGTGCCAGCAGTGTAACGAGCAACTATGGCTACACCTTC.

This chain uses TRBV6-1 with TRBJ1-3; no reliable D call. Germline CDR1 and CDR2: MNHNS and SASEGT. V lost 2 bases and J 0 bases, leaving 8 bases between the germline ends. The CDR3 spans 15 residues. DNA of the CDR3: TGTGCCAGCAGTGAATCCCTAAACTCTGGAAACACCATATATTTT. Translating it yields CASSESLNSGNTIYF.

This clonotype showed up just a few times. The chain carries TRBV6-5 and TRBJ2-3, with D uncertain. The V end was cut by 0 bases, the J end by 2 bases, with 9 bases between. CDR1 and CDR2 (germline): MNHEY, SVGAGI. The CDR3 runs 15 residues. The CDR3, as DNA: TGTGCCAGCAGTTACTCGACTGGGGTCACAGATACGCAGTATTTT. Translation gives CASSYSTGVTDTQYF.

This clonotype has just a few counts. The chain combines TRBV14 with TRBJ2-1; TRBD2 agrees at 12 bases. There are 17 residues in the CDR3. Germline assignment: CDR1 SGHDN and CDR2 FVKESK. The ends lost 4 bases at V and 3 bases at J; junction bases unmatched: 7. The CDR3 DNA reads TGTGCCAGCAGCCGACCTCGACTAGCGGGAGACTACAATGAGCAGTTCTTC. It encodes CASSRPRLAGDYNEQFF.

The rearrangement joins TRBV12-3 or TRBV12-4 to TRBJ2-3; a weak D match, TRBD1 (5 bases). V shed 6 bases and J shed 1 base, with 17 bases lying between them. The CDR3 length is 16 residues. The CDR3 protein is CASRPWGRVGTDTQYF. The CDR3 DNA reads TGTGCCAGCAGGCCATGGGGCAGGGTGGGCACAGATACGCAGTATTTT.

This clonotype was seen repeatedly, ten times or more. The genes are TRBV29-1 and TRBJ2-3; the D is unclear. Trimming removed 3 bases at V and 6 bases at J, with 10 bases between. Germline CDR1 and CDR2: SQVTM and ANQGSEA. The CDR3 has 12 residues. CDR3: CSVESEGDTQYF. CDR3 DNA sequence: TGCAGCGTTGAGTCAGAAGGGGATACGCAGTATTTT.

This clonotype was detected a few times. In DNA form, the CDR3 reads TGCAGTGCTAGGTTGGCTAGCGGGATCAATGAGCAGTTCTTC. Translated: CSARLASGINEQFF. The chain combines TRBV20-1 with TRBJ2-5, with TRBD2 matching over 9 bases. The J call may be mistaken, given a closer DNA end match to TRBJ2-1. CDR1 and CDR2 from the germline V gene are DFQATT and SNEGSKA (reference sequence). The CDR3 is 14 residues long.

The rearrangement uses TRBV5-1 and TRBJ2-3, with a possible D match to TRBD2 (5 bases). The V gene lost 1 base and the J gene lost 4 bases, with 7 bases spanning the gap. There are 13 residues in the CDR3. From germline, CDR1 is SGHRS and CDR2 YFSETQ. CDR3 coding DNA: TGCGCCAGCAGCTTGATCGGGGCAGATACGCAGTATTTT. Translated, it gives CASSLIGADTQYF.

About this clonotype itself: At one boundary the junction diverges from the germline segment, which might be a read error. This chain uses TRBV10-3 with TRBJ1-2; D may be TRBD1 (5 bases). CDR3 size: 13 residues. Germline loops: CDR1 ENHRY, CDR2 SYGVKD. Here the CDR3 DNA reads TGTGCCACCAGTGGTAGGGGTGCCGAGAGCTACACCTTC. Its protein is CATSGRGAESYTF.

This clonotype was observed a few times. This chain connects TRBV16 to TRBJ1-2; D gene ambiguous. Between the trimmed V and J ends, which lost 8 bases and 3 bases, there was a span of 4 bases. The CDR3 has 10 residues. Germline V gene lookup returns CDR1 KGHSY and CDR2 FQNENV. CDR3 loop: CASLDYGYTF. DNA for the CDR3: TGTGCCAGCCTAGACTATGGCTACACCTTC.

The chain is built from TRBV19 and TRBJ2-5, with TRBD2 identical over 12 bases. This CDR3 contains 18 residues. The trim removed 5 bases at V and 0 bases at J, leaving 10 bases unmatched. Germline CDR1 is LNHDA and CDR2 is SQIVND (reference sequence). For the CDR3, the DNA is TGTGCCAGTAGTGACATCTTCACTAGCGGGGGGTACCAAGAGACCCAGTACTTC. Its translation: CASSDIFTSGGYQETQYF.

This clonotype was counted only a few times. This chain joins TRBV5-1 and TRBJ1-2; possibly TRBD1 for D (5 bases). This CDR3 contains 13 residues. Germline V gene sequence: CDR1 SGHRS, CDR2 YFSETQ. The V gene lost 3 bases and the J gene lost 6 bases, with 12 bases spanning the gap. CDR3 protein: CASSYAGTDGYTF. DNA for the CDR3: TGCGCCAGCAGCTACGCCGGGACGGATGGCTACACCTTC. Filled out from reference TRBV5-1 and TRBJ1-2, the complete variable domain reads KAGVTQTPRYLIKTRGQQVTLSCSPISGHRSVSWYQQTPGQGLQFLFEYFSETQRNKGNFPGRFSGRQFSNSRSEMNVSTLELGDSALYLCASSYAGTDGYTFGSGTRLTVV.

Note on this clonotype: It is likely a read error, because the conserved phenylalanine at the end of the CDR3 is missing. The CDR3 region has the DNA TGTGCCACCGGGGATGTTAACTATGGCTACACCCTC. Protein product: CATGDVNYGYTL. The rearrangement links TRBV15 to TRBJ1-2, with unresolved D. CDR1 is LNHNV, CDR2 YYDKDF, per germline (reference sequence). The CDR3 consists of 12 residues. V lost 8 bases and J 1 base, leaving 8 bases between the germline ends.

The gene calls are TRBV6-1 and TRBJ2-4; D unclear. V lost 6 bases, J lost 6 bases, and 15 bases lay in between. Per germline, CDR1 MNHNS and CDR2 SASEGT. CDR3 length: 14 amino acids. The CDR3 is CASSPSTLVNIQYF. The CDR3 DNA reads TGTGCCAGCAGCCCTTCGACGTTGGTAAACATTCAGTACTTC.

This clonotype turned up a few times. This CDR3 reads CASSPQGPVNIQYF. CDR3 coding DNA: TGTGCCAGCAGTCCCCAGGGACCAGTAAACATTCAGTACTTC. The V call is TRBV28, the J call TRBJ2-4, with D perhaps TRBD1 or TRBD2 (5 bases each). This CDR3 comprises 14 residues. Between the trimmed V and J ends, which lost 5 bases and 6 bases, there was a span of 14 bases. The V gene's germline CDR1 is MDHEN and CDR2 SYDVKM.

The sample holds a few counts of this clonotype. The chain recombines TRBV10-3 with TRBJ1-5; 7 bases are shared with TRBD1. Germline CDR1 reads ENHRY; CDR2 reads SYGVKD. The length of the CDR3 is 17 residues. Trimming at V came to 0 bases and at J to 2 bases, leaving 7 bases not matched to a gene. The CDR3 sequence is CAISESQPGQGNQPQHF. CDR3 coding DNA: TGTGCCATCAGTGAGTCGCAGCCAGGACAGGGCAATCAGCCCCAGCATTTT.

This clonotype was counted between two and nine times. The chain links TRBV20-1 to TRBJ2-3; tentatively, D is TRBD2 (5 bases). The germline V gene encodes CDR1 DFQATT and CDR2 SNEGSKA (reference sequence). This CDR3 is built from 15 residues. Trimming removed 0 bases from V and 2 bases from J, with 12 bases in between. The CDR3 DNA sequence: TGCAGTGCTAGAGATGGGCGGGCCCTCACAGATACGCAGTATTTT. It is translated as CSARDGRALTDTQYF.

This clonotype appeared a few times. The V call is TRBV20-1, the J call TRBJ2-1, with a possible D match to TRBD1 (5 bases). Looked up from germline, CDR1 is DFQATT and CDR2 is SNEGSKA (reference sequence). V was shortened by 3 bases and J by 1 base, with 10 bases between the two germline ends. CDR3 size: 14 residues. In DNA, the CDR3 is TGCAGTGCTAGGGGGCCTTTGTCCTACAATGAGCAGTTCTTC. Its protein product is CSARGPLSYNEQFF.